A selection of T cell receptor beta chains follows, all from one sample in a study of technical replicates of blood from four donors. Profiling relied on immunoSEQ multiplex PCR, and the TCRdb table lists in-frame clones only, not all of them. The sample holds some 63,000 clones; around nine tenths are singletons and the top ten take approximately 4.7%. Material for sequencing was PBMCs. The receptor set was obtained from a human donor in good health. Some clones in this sample may be carry-over from other donors' samples. CDR3s include the opening cysteine and the closing phenylalanine or tryptophan. The D gene is left open where the match is weak. Clone size, where shown, is once, few, many, or a class for clones that have expanded.

D gene,V gene,J gene,clone size,CDR3 protein,CDR3 DNA
.,TRBV27,TRBJ2-7,.,CASSLHRQAFYEQYF,TGTGCCAGCAGTTTACATCGACAGGCTTTTTACGAGCAGTACTTC
TRBD2,TRBV5-1,TRBJ2-5,.,CASRRTSGQETQYF,TGCGCCAGCCGCCGGACTAGCGGCCAAGAGACCCAGTACTTC
TRBD2,TRBV6-5,TRBJ2-1,.,CASSFSGGFSYNEQFF,TGTGCCAGCAGTTTCAGCGGGGGTTTCTCCTACAATGAGCAGTTCTTC
TRBD2,TRBV6-1,TRBJ2-5,.,CASSISGGRGETQYF,TGTGCCAGCAGTATAAGCGGGGGCCGGGGAGAGACCCAGTACTTC
.,TRBV9,TRBJ1-3,.,CASSVNRDGGSGNTIYF,TGTGCCAGCAGCGTTAACAGGGACGGAGGCTCTGGAAACACCATATATTTT
TRBD1,TRBV29-1,TRBJ1-2,.,CSVERTGYGYTF,TGCAGCGTTGAAAGGACAGGGTACGGCTACACCTTC
TRBD1,TRBV29-1,TRBJ2-1,once,CSVVRDRGYNEQFF,TGCAGCGTTGTAAGAGACAGGGGCTACAATGAGCAGTTCTTC
TRBD2,TRBV29-1,TRBJ2-2,.,CSVEALAGAGTGELFF,TGCAGCGTCGAGGCCCTAGCGGGAGCGGGCACCGGGGAGCTGTTTTTT
TRBD1,TRBV6-5,TRBJ1-5,.,CASSSQTGGDQPQHF,TGTGCCAGCAGTTCCCAGACAGGGGGCGACCAGCCCCAGCATTTT
.,TRBV5-6,TRBJ1-4,once,CASSAAGPRGSEKLFF,TGTGCCAGCAGCGCGGCCGGGCCAAGGGGCTCTGAAAAACTGTTTTTT
.,TRBV6-6,TRBJ2-3,.,CASRGTRTDTQYF,TGTGCCAGCAGGGGCACCCGCACAGATACGCAGTATTTT
TRBD1,TRBV5-5,TRBJ2-7,.,CASSSTGGLGSSYEQYF,TGTGCCAGCAGCTCAACAGGGGGACTCGGGAGCTCCTACGAGCAGTACTTC
TRBD1,TRBV7-9,TRBJ2-1,.,CASSPSGQGYRNEQFF,TGTGCCAGCAGCCCCTCGGGACAGGGATATCGGAATGAGCAGTTCTTC
TRBD2,TRBV9,TRBJ2-5,.,CASSVIPGGRETQYF,TGTGCCAGCAGCGTAATTCCGGGGGGGCGAGAGACCCAGTACTTC
TRBD1,TRBV30,TRBJ1-4,once,CAWSLGTGVEKLFF,TGTGCCTGGAGCTTGGGGACAGGGGTTGAAAAACTGTTTTTT
TRBD2,TRBV5-5,TRBJ2-7,.,CASSLDIGGAFDEQYF,TGTGCCAGCAGCTTGGATATCGGGGGGGCATTCGACGAGCAGTACTTC
.,TRBV27,TRBJ1-4,.,CASSRGGVDEKLFF,TGTGCCAGCAGCAGAGGGGGGGTAGATGAAAAACTGTTTTTT
.,TRBV9,TRBJ2-2,once,CASSSLAPAKNTGELFF,TGTGCCAGCAGCTCTCTAGCCCCGGCCAAAAATACCGGGGAGCTGTTTTTT
.,TRBV7-9,TRBJ1-4,.,CASSDSGSEKLFF,TGTGCCAGCAGCGACAGTGGATCTGAAAAACTGTTTTTT
.,TRBV5-1,TRBJ1-1,.,CASSRQQNTEAFF,TGCGCCAGCTCGCGGCAGCAGAACACTGAAGCTTTCTTT
TRBD1,TRBV11-2,TRBJ2-7,.,CASSLAPGQTYEQYF,TGTGCCAGCAGCTTAGCCCCGGGACAGACCTACGAGCAGTACTTC
TRBD2,TRBV11-3,TRBJ2-7,.,CASSLSPSGGAEQYF,TGTGCCAGCAGCTTAAGCCCTAGCGGCGGCGCAGAGCAGTACTTC
.,TRBV28,TRBJ1-1,.,CASCDNTEAFF,TGTGCCAGCTGCGATAACACTGAAGCTTTCTTT
.,TRBV9,TRBJ2-2,.,CASSVVPLSVELFF,TGTGCCAGCAGCGTAGTCCCCTTATCCGTGGAGCTGTTTTTT
TRBD1,TRBV5-1,TRBJ2-2,.,CASGDRTGGDGELFF,TGCGCCAGCGGAGATAGGACAGGGGGTGACGGGGAGCTGTTTTTT
.,TRBV7-6,TRBJ2-7,.,CASSFNAGVYEQYF,TGTGCCAGCAGCTTTAATGCAGGGGTCTACGAGCAGTACTTC
TRBD1,TRBV19,TRBJ1-5,.,CASTVDRASNQPQHF,TGTGCCAGTACCGTGGACAGGGCTAGCAATCAGCCCCAGCATTTT
TRBD1,TRBV18,TRBJ1-1,.,CASSSQGAGNTEAFF,TGTGCCAGCTCCTCACAGGGGGCTGGGAACACTGAAGCTTTCTTT
.,TRBV6-1,TRBJ1-1,.,CASSVTPLNTEAFF,TGTGCCAGCAGCGTTACACCTCTGAACACTGAAGCTTTCTTT
TRBD2,TRBV7-9,TRBJ2-3,.,CASSLGSGDTDTQYF,TGTGCCAGCAGCTTAGGTAGCGGGGACACAGATACGCAGTATTTT
.,TRBV4-3,TRBJ2-3,.,CASSQALRSGGSTDTQYF,TGCGCCAGCAGCCAAGCCCTAAGGAGTGGAGGGAGCACAGATACGCAGTATTTT